This T cell receptor beta chain originates from a study of T-cell reconstitution after alpha-beta-depleted transplantation in children. Unique molecular identifiers tagged the TCRbeta library. TCRdb re-derived calls from the PCR reads in MiXCR, one entry per CDR3 protein. The profile shows about 580,000 distinct CDR3 sequences, 20% to 25% of them singletons. Findings of the study overall: One year post-transplant, T-cell counts and diversity were largely derived from T cells produced anew. Some patients' high day-60 TCRbeta diversity was traced to surviving recipient T cells and thymic progenitors.

The ends were cut back, 2 bases at V and 8 bases at J, with 15 bases in the middle. The CDR3 consists of 15 residues. Germline V lookup: CDR1 MNHEY, CDR2 SVGAGI. This clonotype was counted a single time. Its antigen remains unidentified. This sample comprised PBMCs, mostly from graft donor cells, obtained 360 days after TCRalphabeta/CD19-depleted stem cell transplant. V gene TRBV6-5 combines with J gene TRBJ1-4; no clear D gene. The clonotype was recovered from a boy under three years old who had a stem cell transplant for acute myeloid leukemia, so the T cells may come from the graft donor. Here the CDR3 DNA reads TGTGCCAGCAGTTACGGTCGGGGATTAAACGAAAAACTGTTTTTT. This gives the protein CASSYGRGLNEKLFF.